The rows below give T cell receptor beta chains drawn from one sample of a study of blood T cell repertoires in COVID-19. The data were produced by immunoSEQ multiplex PCR, yet TCRdb's version contains in-frame clones alone and is incomplete. The sample yields roughly 260,000 clones, more than 70% seen once. The sequenced material came from peripheral blood. These receptor sequences come from a woman aged 50 to 60 with acute or convalescent COVID-19. CDR3s include the opening cysteine and the closing phenylalanine or tryptophan. D genes are given only for firm matches. Size is omitted from some rows. Given values are once, few, many or a class for expanded clones.

CDR3nt	CDR3aa	d_gene	abundance	v_gene	j_gene
TGTGCCAGCAGTAAACAGGGAGTGGGCAAAGATGAGCAGTTCTTC	CASSKQGVGKDEQFF	NA	NA	TRBV6-5	TRBJ2-1
TGTGCCAGCAGCCAAGACGGGACAGCTAACTATGGCTACACCTTC	CASSQDGTANYGYTF	TRBD1	NA	TRBV14	TRBJ1-2
TGTGCCAGCACCACCCACAGAGAGACCCAGTACTTC	CASTTHRETQYF	NA	NA	TRBV12-3/TRBV12-4	TRBJ2-5
TGTGCCAGCAGCCGACTAGCGGTTCTGCCCTACGAGCAGTACTTC	CASSRLAVLPYEQYF	TRBD2	NA	TRBV6-2/TRBV6-3	TRBJ2-7
TGCAGTGCTAGTCCTAGCGGGAGCGCGGGAGAGACCCAGTACTTC	CSASPSGSAGETQYF	TRBD2	NA	TRBV20-1	TRBJ2-5
TGCGCCAGCAGCTTGGAGGTGGGCAGTAATGAAAAACTGTTTTTT	CASSLEVGSNEKLFF	NA	NA	TRBV5-1	TRBJ1-4
TGTGCCTGGAGGGTCCGGGACAGGGACGATCAGCCCCAGCATTTT	CAWRVRDRDDQPQHF	TRBD1	NA	TRBV30	TRBJ1-5
TGTGCCAGCAGCTTGGTCATTAGCGGGATCTACGAGCAGTACTTC	CASSLVISGIYEQYF	TRBD2	few	TRBV5-5	TRBJ2-7
TGTGCCAGCAGCTTAGGCCAGGGAACTGAAGCTTTCTTT	CASSLGQGTEAFF	NA	NA	TRBV7-2	TRBJ1-1
TGTGCCAGCTCGGGACAGGGGGCAGGTCAGCCCCAGCATTTT	CASSGQGAGQPQHF	TRBD1	NA	TRBV18	TRBJ1-5
TGTGCCAGCAGTTTAGTAGAGGGCAGCCTTAGCAATCAGCCCCAGCATTTT	CASSLVEGSLSNQPQHF	NA	NA	TRBV28	TRBJ1-5
TGCGCCAGCAGTCCCCCTAGCGGGAGATCCTACGAGCAGTACTTC	CASSPPSGRSYEQYF	TRBD2	NA	TRBV23-1	TRBJ2-7
TGTGCCAGCAGCGTACTAGCGGGAATTGGGTCGGAAGAGACCCAGTACTTC	CASSVLAGIGSEETQYF	TRBD2	NA	TRBV5-6	TRBJ2-5
TGTGCCAGCAGTTACTTACGGGACAGGGGTTCCTCCTACGAGCAGTACTTC	CASSYLRDRGSSYEQYF	TRBD1	NA	TRBV6-2/TRBV6-3	TRBJ2-7
TGTGCCAGCAGCCCAACTATCGCAGGGGGATCCCAGTACTTC	CASSPTIAGGSQYF	TRBD1	NA	TRBV3-1/TRBV3-2	TRBJ2-5
TGCGCCAGCAGCTTGCGTGGGCCCACCGGGACACCTTACGAGCAGTACTTC	CASSLRGPTGTPYEQYF	NA	NA	TRBV5-1	TRBJ2-7
TGTGCCAGCGACAACCAAAAATCAGGGTTACTTGGCTACACCTTC	CASDNQKSGLLGYTF	NA	NA	TRBV18	TRBJ1-2
TGTGCCAGCAATACGGAGAATGAGCAGTTCTTC	CASNTENEQFF	NA	NA	TRBV28	TRBJ2-1
TGTGCCAGCAGCCGACAGGGAAGCGCCACCGGGGAGCTGTTTTTT	CASSRQGSATGELFF	TRBD1	NA	TRBV6-5	TRBJ2-2
TGTGCCAGCAGTCCAAAGTGGGGAGACGAGCAGTACTTC	CASSPKWGDEQYF	NA	NA	TRBV28	TRBJ2-7
TGCGCCAGCAGCCTTCTTACTTCGAGCTCTGGGGCCAACGTCCTGACTTTC	CASSLLTSSSGANVLTF	NA	NA	TRBV4-1	TRBJ2-6
TGTGCCAGCAGCTACCCCGGACTAGCGGGAGGGCCGGACGAGCAGTACTTC	CASSYPGLAGGPDEQYF	TRBD2	NA	TRBV5-8	TRBJ2-7
TGTGCCAGCAGCACACGACAGGGTTCGGGGGAAAAACTGTTTTTT	CASSTRQGSGEKLFF	TRBD1	NA	TRBV5-4	TRBJ1-4
TGTGCCCCTGGCTGGTTTTGTAAATCCAGGAACCCGAACACCGGGGAGCTGTTTTTT	CAPGWFCKSRNPNTGELFF	NA	NA	TRBV24-1	TRBJ2-2
TGTGCCAGCATCGGGAGGGGATACGAGCAGTACTTC	CASIGRGYEQYF	TRBD2	NA	TRBV6-5	TRBJ2-7
TGTGCCAGTAGTAGCGATTCACTCGGTAATGAAAAACTGTTTTTT	CASSSDSLGNEKLFF	NA	NA	TRBV19	TRBJ1-4
TGTGCCAGCTCACCAATGGGAGGGGAGACCCAGTACTTC	CASSPMGGETQYF	TRBD2	NA	TRBV18	TRBJ2-5
TGTGCCAGCAGTCCGATGGCTAGCAGATCCTACGAGCAGTACTTC	CASSPMASRSYEQYF	NA	NA	TRBV6-2/TRBV6-3	TRBJ2-7
TGTGCCAGCAGCTCCTACCCGGACAGGGGCGGGCTTACCTACGAGCAGTACTTC	CASSSYPDRGGLTYEQYF	TRBD1	NA	TRBV13	TRBJ2-7
TGTGCCAGCAGTGAAGTTCGCACCGTGGGACTAGCCTACGAGCAGTACTTC	CASSEVRTVGLAYEQYF	TRBD2	NA	TRBV6-1	TRBJ2-7
TGTGCCAGCACCTCGGTTCTGGACACTGAAGCTTTCTTT	CASTSVLDTEAFF	NA	NA	TRBV28	TRBJ1-1
TGTGCCAGCAGCTTAGAGGCGAGGTCTGTTTATAATTCACCCCTCCACTTT	CASSLEARSVYNSPLHF	NA	NA	TRBV7-2	TRBJ1-6
TGCACCAGCAGCCAAGACGGGCGAAGAGGGTACTACGAGCAGTACTTC	CTSSQDGRRGYYEQYF	NA	NA	TRBV1	TRBJ2-7
TGTGCCAGCAGTTTTACCAGGGCGGGGGGTCAGCCCCAGCATTTT	CASSFTRAGGQPQHF	NA	NA	TRBV28	TRBJ1-5
TGTGCCAGCAGCCCAGACTACGGATCCTACGAGCAGTACTTC	CASSPDYGSYEQYF	NA	few	TRBV11-2	TRBJ2-7
TGTGCCAGCAGCTTTTCTAGCGTGAGCACAGATACGCAGTATTTT	CASSFSSVSTDTQYF	NA	NA	TRBV7-3	TRBJ2-3
TGTGCCAGCAGTTCGACAGGCTCGGGCTACACCTTC	CASSSTGSGYTF	NA	NA	TRBV6-6	TRBJ1-2
TGTGCCTCTACCGAAGACGGAGTCTATGGCTACACCTTC	CASTEDGVYGYTF	NA	NA	TRBV10-3	TRBJ1-2
TGTGCCAGTAGTATAAGCGCGAACACCGGGGAGCTGTTTTTT	CASSISANTGELFF	NA	NA	TRBV19	TRBJ2-2
TGCAGTGCTAGTCGTCTAGGCACTGAAGCTTTCTTT	CSASRLGTEAFF	NA	NA	TRBV20-1	TRBJ1-1
TGTGCCAGCAGCCAAGCGGGACTAGCGGAGCGCACAGATACGCAGTATTTT	CASSQAGLAERTDTQYF	TRBD2	once	TRBV4-2	TRBJ2-3
TGCGCCAGCAGCCAAGTCGCCGGTTACTCCTACAATGAGCAGTTCTTC	CASSQVAGYSYNEQFF	NA	NA	TRBV4-1	TRBJ2-1
TGTGCCAGCTCACCACTCCGGGATGGCACTGAAGCTTTCTTT	CASSPLRDGTEAFF	NA	NA	TRBV18	TRBJ1-1
TGTGCCAGCAGGTCCAGACAGACCTCCTACAATGAGCAGTTCTTC	CASRSRQTSYNEQFF	NA	few	TRBV27	TRBJ2-1
TGTGCCAGCAGCTTAACCCCGCGGGAGTCAGATACGCAGTATTTT	CASSLTPRESDTQYF	TRBD2	once	TRBV7-3	TRBJ2-3
TGTGCCAGCAGTTCCCCGGGACTTACAAATACGCAGTATTTT	CASSSPGLTNTQYF	NA	NA	TRBV27	TRBJ2-3
TGTGCCAGCAGTTTAGGTAGGGGAACTGAAGCTTTCTTT	CASSLGRGTEAFF	NA	NA	TRBV12-3/TRBV12-4	TRBJ1-1
TGTGCCAGCAACTCGTTCACAGATACGCAGTATTTT	CASNSFTDTQYF	NA	NA	TRBV2	TRBJ2-3
TGTGCCAGCAGTGCAGGGGCGCGTGGCACCGGGGAGCTGTTTTTT	CASSAGARGTGELFF	NA	NA	TRBV28	TRBJ2-2
TGTGCCAGCAGCTTAAATGGGCAGGGGTACCAAGAGACCCAGTACTTC	CASSLNGQGYQETQYF	NA	once	TRBV11-1	TRBJ2-5
TGTGCCAGCAGCCCTGGGAGCCGGGTTCGGGGCAAAAACATTCAGTACTTC	CASSPGSRVRGKNIQYF	NA	NA	TRBV21-1	TRBJ2-4
TGCGCCAGCGGAATACTAGCGGGAAAAACCGGGGAGCTGTTTTTT	CASGILAGKTGELFF	TRBD2	NA	TRBV4-1	TRBJ2-2
TGTGCCAGCAGCCTGACAGGGGGCGGGAGCACTGAAGCTTTCTTT	CASSLTGGGSTEAFF	TRBD1	NA	TRBV28	TRBJ1-1
TGTGCCAGCAGTTTTCGTCGGGGCGAGCAGTACTTC	CASSFRRGEQYF	NA	NA	TRBV28	TRBJ2-7